One TCR beta chain is described in this entry. This sample was taken from a study of T cell responses to AZD1222 COVID-19 vaccine. The data were produced by immunoSEQ multiplex PCR, yet TCRdb's version contains in-frame clones alone and is incomplete. Among more than 95,000 clones listed, 70% to 90% were seen once. V gave up 4 bases and J gave up 0 bases, with 8 bases separating them. The CDR3 has 14 residues. Germline CDR1 ENHRY, CDR2 SYGVKD. This receptor was obtained from an adult in good health. This chain uses TRBV10-3 with TRBJ2-3, with no clear D. This specimen was peripheral blood, taken on day 0 of AZD1222 vaccination. The CDR3, as DNA: TGTGCCATCAGTGTCAGTTCTAGCACAGATACGCAGTATTTT. Translating it yields CAISVSSSTDTQYF.